This paragraph reports one T cell receptor beta chain. As originally analysed: Amplified reference gene primers provided the basis for estimating nucleated cell counts. Profiled with immunoSEQ multiplex PCR; TCRdb holds only in-frame clones, not every one. V and J calls and clone size are as listed in that table; D and trimming were resolved from the DNA. Among approximately 280,000 clones listed, about 89% were seen once. The data were taken from a study of blood T cell repertoires in COVID-19. Study overall: Samples came from the United States, Italy and Spain, spanning acute and convalescent COVID-19. T cells, B-cell-depleted T cells, or PBMCs provided the cDNA or gDNA that served as material.

The CDR3 is 14 residues long. The V gene's germline CDR1 is SGHTA and CDR2 FQGNSA. V shed 7 bases and J 1 base; nucleotides not matched to a gene: 5. V gene TRBV7-2 combines with J gene TRBJ2-7, with 9 nucleotides matching TRBD2. The sequence came from a man aged 40-50 years with acute or convalescent COVID-19. The sequencing input was peripheral blood. CDR3 in amino acids: CASTVSGGSYEQYF. The CDR3 bases are TGTGCCAGCACTGTAAGCGGGGGGTCCTACGAGCAGTACTTC.